This TCR beta chain was captured in a study of human versus mouse CDR3 diversity and MHC coevolution. Data came from immunoSEQ multiplex PCR; TCRdb stores just in-frame clones and leaves some out. The table lists about 83,000 clones, less than 95% of them singletons, with roughly 0.15% in the top ten. Regarding this clone: The antigen is not known.

Naive CD4 T cells, CD45RO-negative and CD62L-positive, were flow-sorted from PBMCs. Germline trimming cut 0 bases from V and 7 bases from J; bases unmatched to any gene: 9. CDR1 and CDR2 from the germline V gene are LGHNA and YNFKEQ. The CDR3 is 15 residues long. Study-wide findings and caveats: On average, humans showed more CDR3 deletions and insertions than mice.

Material for sequencing was naive CD4+ T cells from blood. The subset here: CD45RO-negative CD62L-positive naive CD4 T cells. The chain employs TRBV4-2 and TRBJ2-7; 7 bases agree with TRBD2. This clonotype originated in a person between 25 and 75 years old in good health. CDR3 amino acids: CASSQDGSRGGEQYF. The CDR3 DNA reads TGTGCCAGCAGCCAAGATGGGTCCCGCGGGGGTGAGCAGTACTTC.